The 16 T cell receptor beta chains in this list originate from one sample, sequenced in a study of T cells in tumors after PD-1 blockade. Using immunoSEQ multiplex PCR, the repertoire was profiled, and TCRdb retains in-frame clones only, with some absent. The table has about 33,000 clones, about 77% seen once. Source: PBMCs, taken before anti-PD-1 treatment. These receptors originate from a human donor with basal cell carcinoma.

The rearrangement links TRBV4-3 to TRBJ2-7; the D call may be TRBD1 or TRBD2 (5 bases each). Between the trimmed V and J ends, which lost 2 bases and 1 base, there was a span of 12 bases. Germline CDR1 is LGHNA and CDR2 is YSLEER. The CDR3 is 15 amino acids. The CDR3 sequence: CASSQSYGGSYEQYF. The CDR3 DNA reads as TGCGCCAGCAGCCAATCCTATGGGGGATCCTACGAGCAGTACTTC.

The V and J genes are TRBV19 and TRBJ2-2; TRBD2 matches at 12 bases. Germline trimming cut 6 bases from V and 7 bases from J; bases unmatched to any gene: 9. Germline CDR1 is LNHDA and CDR2 is SQIVND (reference sequence). The CDR3 is 16 residues long. CDR3: CASSLLAGGLGGELFF. DNA of the CDR3: TGTGCCAGTAGCCTCCTAGCGGGGGGGCTGGGCGGGGAGCTGTTTTTT.

The CDR3 loop is CASSQEFPDRNTIYF. The CDR3 DNA sequence: TGTGCCAGCAGCCAAGAATTCCCGGACAGAAACACCATATATTTT. This chain connects TRBV14 to TRBJ1-3; perhaps TRBD1 as D (5 bases). The V gene lost 0 bases and the J gene lost 5 bases, with 11 bases spanning the gap. This CDR3 is built from 15 residues. CDR1 is SGHDN, CDR2 FVKESK, per germline.

The chain is built from TRBV2 and TRBJ1-2; D unclear. V gave up 7 bases and J gave up 2 bases, with 14 bases separating them. CDR1 and CDR2 from the germline V gene are SNHLY and FYNNEI. The CDR3 is made up of 14 amino acids. The CDR3 sequence is CASTKVLGNYGYTF. The CDR3 nucleotides read TGTGCCAGCACTAAGGTCCTGGGGAACTATGGCTACACCTTC.

The sample holds a few counts of this clone. The chain uses TRBV29-1 and TRBJ1-1, with D possibly being TRBD1 (5 bases). CDR3 length: 11 residues. Germline CDR1 and CDR2: SQVTM and ANQGSEA. The V and J ends lost 6 bases and 10 bases respectively, with 15 bases between them. Here the CDR3 reads CSVRRGYGAFF. DNA for the CDR3: TGCAGCGTCCGGCGGGGGTATGGAGCTTTCTTT. Combining the CDR3 with reference TRBV29-1 and TRBJ1-1 gives the whole variable domain SAVISQKPSRDICQRGTSLTIQCQVDSQVTMMFWYRQQPGQSLTLIATANQGSEATYESGFVIDKFPISRPNLTFSTLTVSNMSPEDSSIYLCSVRRGYGAFFGQGTRLTVV.

This chain joins TRBV3-1 (or the pseudogene TRBV3-2) and TRBJ2-7; D is unclear. V was trimmed by 5 bases and J by 6 bases, leaving 26 bases between them. The germline gives CDR1 LGHDT, CDR2 YNNKEL (reference sequence). The CDR3 spans 17 residues. This chain's CDR3 is CASSSPDEAESSGEQYF. Written as DNA, the CDR3 is TGTGCCAGCAGCTCCCCGGATGAGGCAGAATCCTCGGGCGAGCAGTACTTC.

This rearrangement joins TRBV5-5 to TRBJ2-7; D possibly corresponds to TRBD1 (5 bases). The germline gives CDR1 SGHKS, CDR2 YYEKEE (reference sequence). The CDR3 loop spans 13 amino acids. Trimming shortened V by 0 bases and J by 5 bases, and 9 bases separated the two germline ends. This CDR3 is CASSLAGSHEQYF. CDR3 nucleotide sequence: TGTGCCAGCAGCTTGGCAGGGTCCCACGAGCAGTACTTC.

This clone was seen a single time. V gene TRBV4-3 combines with J gene TRBJ2-7; 10 bases map to TRBD2. The ends lost 0 bases at V and 1 base at J; junction bases unmatched: 9. CDR1 LGHNA and CDR2 YSLEER come from the germline V gene. This CDR3 contains 18 residues. The chain's CDR3 is CASSQDQGSGRGSYEQYF. For the CDR3, the DNA is TGCGCCAGCAGCCAAGATCAGGGGAGCGGGAGGGGTTCCTACGAGCAGTACTTC.

This chain uses TRBV21-1 with TRBJ2-7; the table's D call, TRBD2, was not checked against the DNA. TRBV21-1 is noted as a pseudogene. This CDR3 has 15 residues. CDR3 protein: CASSKDTSGAYEQYF. The CDR3 DNA reads as TGTGCCAGCAGCAAAGATACTAGCGGGGCCTACGAGCAGTACTTC.

This clone was counted at least ten times. The CDR3 sequence: CASSGQGGQPQHF. CDR3 coding DNA: TGTGCCAGCTCAGGACAGGGAGGGCAGCCCCAGCATTTT. V is TRBV2 and J is TRBJ1-5; 8 bases match TRBD1. Germline V gene data show CDR1 as SNHLY and CDR2 as FYNNEI. CDR3 size: 13 residues. The V and J ends lost 8 bases and 7 bases, in that order; junction bases with no gene match: 7.

V usage is TRBV6-2 or TRBV6-3 and J usage is TRBJ2-2; unclear D gene. The CDR3 contains 12 residues. V was cut by 0 bases and J by 8 bases, with 4 bases left in between. Germline V gene data show CDR1 as MNHEY and CDR2 as SVGEGT. The CDR3 DNA reads as TGTGCCAGCAGTTACTCTAAAGGGGAGCTGTTTTTT. Residues: CASSYSKGELFF.

This rearrangement joins TRBV30 to TRBJ2-3; D is undetermined. V was trimmed by 0 bases and J by 2 bases, leaving 15 bases between them. The CDR3 totals 16 residues. Germline loops: CDR1 GTSNPN, CDR2 SVGIG (reference sequence). The CDR3 loop reads CAWSVDWATATDTQYF. In nucleotides, the CDR3 is TGTGCCTGGAGTGTCGACTGGGCCACGGCCACAGATACGCAGTATTTT.

The chain uses TRBV11-2 and TRBJ1-2, with D unresolved. The CDR3 contains 18 residues. The germline V and J ends were trimmed by 2 bases and 1 base, with 20 bases remaining between them. Looked up from germline, CDR1 is SGHAT and CDR2 is FQNNGV. CDR3 in DNA: TGTGCCAGCAGCTTAACTACTTTGTCGGCGGATCATAACTATGGCTACACCTTC. Amino acids: CASSLTTLSADHNYGYTF.

The chain has TRBV9 and TRBJ1-1, with TRBD1 matching 7 bases. J gave up 0 bases and V 4 bases, and 3 bases lay outside the gene matches. The germline gives CDR1 SGDLS, CDR2 YYNGEE. This CDR3 is built from 14 residues. CDR3: CASSPGQVNTEAFF. CDR3 DNA sequence: TGTGCCAGCAGCCCCGGACAGGTGAACACTGAAGCTTTCTTT.

J is TRBJ1-5 and V is TRBV6-5; D is ambiguous. Germline values: CDR1 MNHEY, CDR2 SVGAGI. This CDR3 contains 14 residues. V was clipped by 0 bases and J by 9 bases, with 12 bases between them. CDR3 DNA sequence: TGTGCCAGCAGTTACTCGAGCAGACCCCCGCCCCAGCATTTT. The encoded protein is CASSYSSRPPPQHF.

V usage is TRBV28 and J usage is TRBJ2-7; 8 bases map to TRBD1. With 6 bases clipped from V and 0 bases from J, the junction kept 7 bases outside the gene matches. The CDR3 is 15 amino acids. The germline V gene has CDR1 MDHEN and CDR2 SYDVKM. CDR3 bases: TGTGCCAGCAGACACCGGGACAGGCCCTCCTACGAGCAGTACTTC. It translates to CASRHRDRPSYEQYF.